These 16 T cell receptor beta chains originate from one sample sequenced in a study of cytomegalovirus exposure and HLA in healthy donors. The PCR employed 60 Vbeta primers together with 13 Jbeta primers. TCRdb's copy holds only in-frame clones and misses some; the assay was immunoSEQ multiplex PCR. The sample yields some 100,000 clones, about 85% seen once. The sequencing input was PBMCs. The receptors were gathered from a girl aged 2-9 years in good health and CMV-seropositive.

The chain combines TRBV18 with TRBJ1-2; 10 bases are a match to TRBD1. Germline CDR1 and CDR2: KGHSH and LQKENI. The junction had 5 bases not matched to a gene; V was cut back by 3 bases and J by 4 bases. CDR3 size: 15 residues. In DNA form, the CDR3 reads TGTGCCAGCTCACCGCAGGGACAGGGGCGCTATGGCTACACCTTC. Translating it yields CASSPQGQGRYGYTF.

About this clone itself: This CDR3 fails to terminate in the conserved phenylalanine or tryptophan, so it likely reflects a read error. The DNA is omitted, as the CDR3 cannot be located on it reliably, and the CDR3 follows TCRdb's listing. The genes are TRBV2 and TRBJ2-6; TRBD1 is the table's D call, not checked against the DNA. The CDR3 extends over 8 residues, inclusive of both ends. Per germline, CDR1 SNHLY and CDR2 FYNNEI. The CDR3 reads CASSMDNL.

This sequence joins TRBV19 and TRBJ1-5; possibly TRBD1 for D (6 bases). The ends were cut back, 7 bases at V and 6 bases at J, with 16 bases in the middle. The CDR3 loop spans 14 amino acids. In germline, CDR1 is LNHDA, CDR2 SQIVND (reference sequence). In DNA form, the CDR3 reads TGTGCCAGTACTATGATCGACAGGCCTCAGCCCCAGCATTTT. As protein: CASTMIDRPQPQHF.

The chain joins TRBV2 to TRBJ2-2, with TRBD1 matching over 7 bases. The CDR3 sequence is 15 residues long. Trimming took 1 base from V and 2 from J; bases not matched to a gene: 1. Germline CDR1 and CDR2: SNHLY and FYNNEI. CDR3 loop: CASSEEGANTGELFF. In DNA, the CDR3 is TGTGCCAGCAGTGAAGAGGGGGCCAACACCGGGGAGCTGTTTTTT.

The chain couples TRBV7-3 to TRBJ2-2; D is possibly TRBD1 (5 bases). The CDR3 consists of 15 residues. V shed 3 bases and J shed 3 bases, with 11 bases lying between them. Germline-derived CDR1 and CDR2 are SGHTA and FQGTGA. Here the CDR3 DNA reads TGTGCCAGCAGCTTGACAGATACCTACACCGGGGAGCTGTTTTTT. Encoded protein: CASSLTDTYTGELFF. The whole variable domain, remainder taken from reference TRBV7-3 and TRBJ2-2, is GAGVSQTPSNKVTEKGKYVELRCDPISGHTALYWYRQSLGQGPEFLIYFQGTGAADDSGLPNDRFFAVRPEGSVSTLKIQRTERGDSAVYLCASSLTDTYTGELFFGEGSRLTVL.

The chain employs TRBV30 and TRBJ1-4; D is uncertain. Deletions cut 5 bases from V and 5 bases from J, with 12 bases between. The CDR3 length is 13 residues. Germline V lookup: CDR1 GTSNPN, CDR2 SVGIG (reference sequence). CDR3 sequence: CAWSAVGNEKLFF. The CDR3 nucleotides read TGTGCCTGGTCAGCGGTAGGGAATGAAAAACTGTTTTTT. Filled out from reference TRBV30 and TRBJ1-4, the complete variable domain reads SQTIHQWPATLVQPVGSPLSLECTVEGTSNPNLYWYRQAAGRGLQLLFYSVGIGQISSEVPQNLSASRPQDRQFILSSKKLLLSDSGFYLCAWSAVGNEKLFFGSGTQLSVL.

V gene TRBV5-8 combines with J gene TRBJ2-7, with TRBD1 as a possible D gene (6 bases). This CDR3 has 16 residues. Per the germline V gene, CDR1 is SGHTS and CDR2 is YDEGEE. The V and J ends lost 0 bases and 5 bases respectively, with 18 bases between them. The CDR3, as DNA: TGTGCCAGCAGCTTGGGCCGGGTACAGGGAAAGGACGAGCAGTACTTC. Translation gives CASSLGRVQGKDEQYF.

The chain links TRBV2 to TRBJ2-3; TRBD1 agrees at 7 bases. The CDR3 contains 16 residues. Germline values: CDR1 SNHLY, CDR2 FYNNEI. The ends lost 6 bases at V and 0 bases at J; junction bases unmatched: 9. This CDR3 reads CASREIRDSSTDTQYF. The CDR3 bases are TGTGCCAGCAGAGAGATCCGGGACAGTAGCACAGATACGCAGTATTTT.

The chain combines TRBV28 with TRBJ2-7; 8 bases align to TRBD2. Germline CDR1 is MDHEN and CDR2 is SYDVKM. The CDR3 sequence is 15 residues long. The junction had 17 bases not matched to a gene; V was cut back by 7 bases and J by 9 bases. The CDR3 is CASNPAPGGNSVQYF. The CDR3 nucleotides read TGTGCCAGCAATCCCGCCCCGGGGGGGAACTCGGTGCAGTACTTC.

This chain uses TRBV7-2 with TRBJ1-1; D ambiguous. Germline V CDR1 and CDR2: SGHTA, FQGNSA. The CDR3 length is 14 residues. Trimming left V 8 bases short and J 3 bases short, with 16 bases between. The CDR3 DNA is TGTGCCAGCTACCAGACGCCAGGTTACACTGAAGCTTTCTTT. Encoded protein: CASYQTPGYTEAFF.

This sequence joins TRBV29-1 and TRBJ1-5; 8 bases align to TRBD1. Germline V gene lookup returns CDR1 SQVTM and CDR2 ANQGSEA. The V gene end was trimmed by 4 bases and the J gene end by 5 bases; junction bases not matched to a gene: 4. This CDR3 contains 13 residues. DNA for the CDR3: TGCAGCGTTGGGACAGGGAACGATCAGCCCCAGCATTTT. It translates to CSVGTGNDQPQHF.

This clone has a handful of counts. This CDR3 reads CASSQAEGSNQPQHF. The DNA of the CDR3 is TGCGCCAGCAGCCAAGCAGAGGGTAGCAATCAGCCCCAGCATTTT. The chain joins TRBV4-3 to TRBJ1-5; D ambiguous. V lost 1 base, J lost 0 bases, and 7 bases lay in between. There are 15 residues in the CDR3. Germline values: CDR1 LGHNA, CDR2 YSLEER.

The rearrangement uses TRBV5-1 and TRBJ2-3, with TRBD2 matching 7 bases. The CDR3 sequence is 17 residues long. J gave up 3 bases and V 0 bases, and 10 bases lay outside the gene matches. Germline CDR1 reads SGHRS; CDR2 reads YFSETQ. CDR3 in DNA: TGCGCCAGCAGCTTGGAAGGGAGGGCCACTGGGACAGATACGCAGTATTTT. It specifies CASSLEGRATGTDTQYF.

CDR3 sequence (DNA): TGTGCCAGCTGTACACAGGGCTTCACCGAGCAGTACTTC. Protein product: CASCTQGFTEQYF. The chain recombines TRBV7-2 with TRBJ2-7, with D tentatively TRBD1 (6 bases). The CDR3 spans 13 residues. In germline, CDR1 is SGHTA, CDR2 FQGNSA. Deletions cut 8 bases from V and 6 bases from J, with 17 bases between. Drawing the rest from reference TRBV7-2 and TRBJ2-7, the complete variable domain is GAGVSQSPSNKVTEKGKDVELRCDPISGHTALYWYRQSLGQGLEFLIYFQGNSAPDKSGLPSDRFSAERTGGSVSTLTIQRTQQEDSAVYLCASCTQGFTEQYFGPGTRLTVT.

A word on this clone: The sample has other DNA sequences that encode this CDR3 too. The chain combines TRBV29-1 with TRBJ2-3; D is perhaps TRBD2 (6 bases). The CDR3 runs 13 residues. Trimming took 7 bases from V and 2 from J, leaving 13 bases between them. The germline V gene encodes CDR1 SQVTM and CDR2 ANQGSEA. CDR3 DNA sequence: TGCAGCGCCCCTAGCGTGCTCACAGATACGCAGTATTTT. Translation: CSAPSVLTDTQYF.

V is TRBV29-1 and J is TRBJ2-2; the D gene is possibly TRBD2 (7 bases). CDR1 SQVTM and CDR2 ANQGSEA come from the germline V gene. V lost 4 bases, J lost 7 bases, and 16 bases lay in between. The CDR3 consists of 14 residues. The CDR3 coding sequence is TGCAGCGTTGTCAGGGGAGGGCCTAGCGGGGAGCTGTTTTTT. This translates into CSVVRGGPSGELFF.